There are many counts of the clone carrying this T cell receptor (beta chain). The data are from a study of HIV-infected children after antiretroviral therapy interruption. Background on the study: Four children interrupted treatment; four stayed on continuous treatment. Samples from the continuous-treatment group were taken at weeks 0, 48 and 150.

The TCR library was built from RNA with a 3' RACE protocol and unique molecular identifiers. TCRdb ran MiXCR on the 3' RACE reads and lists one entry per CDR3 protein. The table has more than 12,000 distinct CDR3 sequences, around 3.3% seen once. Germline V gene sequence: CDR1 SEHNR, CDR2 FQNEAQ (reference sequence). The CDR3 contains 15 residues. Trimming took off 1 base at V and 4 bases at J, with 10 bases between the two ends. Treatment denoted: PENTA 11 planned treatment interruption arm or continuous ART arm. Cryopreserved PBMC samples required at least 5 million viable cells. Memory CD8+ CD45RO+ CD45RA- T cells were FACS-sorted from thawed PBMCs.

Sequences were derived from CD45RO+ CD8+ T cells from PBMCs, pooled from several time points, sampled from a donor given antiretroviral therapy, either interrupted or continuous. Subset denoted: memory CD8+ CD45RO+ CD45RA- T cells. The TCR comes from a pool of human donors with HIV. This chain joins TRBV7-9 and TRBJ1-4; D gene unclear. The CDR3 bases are TGTGCCAGCAGCTTAGGTGGCAGCCGTAATGAAAAACTGTTTTTT. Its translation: CASSLGGSRNEKLFF.